Listed below are T cell receptor beta chains from one sample, sequenced in a study of T cell responses to AZD1222 COVID-19 vaccine. Measured with immunoSEQ multiplex PCR; TCRdb has only the in-frame clones, and not every one. This sample has about 150,000 clones; roughly nine tenths occur once, and the top ten carry about 4.7%. The material sequenced was peripheral blood, taken on day 0 of AZD1222 vaccination. The receptors shown here come from an adult in good health. Both conserved end residues are part of each CDR3. D genes are given only for firm matches. Clone size is not always given. Where it is, it says once, few, many or a class for expanded clones.

>.|TRBJ1-5|.|16|TRBV5-6
TGTGCCAGCAGCTTGCAGGGTGGGGAACCCCTTCAGCCCCAGCATTTT
CASSLQGGEPLQPQHF
>.|TRBJ1-5|.|16|TRBV27
TGTGCCAGCAGTTTAATCATCATCGGGGGCCTGAAACCCCAGCATTTT
CASSLIIIGGLKPQHF
>TRBD1|TRBJ1-2|once|15|TRBV7-8
TGTGCCAGCAGCTTAAGGGGAACAGGGGAATCTGGCTACACCTTC
CASSLRGTGESGYTF
>TRBD1|TRBJ1-1|.|15|TRBV7-9
TGTGCCAGCAGCTCAACAACAGGGGGCTTCGCTGAAGCTTTCTTT
CASSSTTGGFAEAFF
>.|TRBJ2-7|few|11|TRBV19
TGTGCCGGTCTACCCACCTACGAGCAGTACTTC
CAGLPTYEQYF
>TRBD1|TRBJ1-6|.|16|TRBV7-9
TGTGCCAGCAGCCTGGGACAGGGGTTCTATAATTCACCCCTCCACTTT
CASSLGQGFYNSPLHF
>TRBD1|TRBJ2-5|.|15|TRBV7-6
TGTGCCAGCAGTACCGGGACAGGGGCGTCAGAGACCCAGTACTTC
CASSTGTGASETQYF
>TRBD2|TRBJ2-2|medium-sized|19|TRBV6-2/TRBV6-3
TGTGCCAGCAGTTACTCCGGACTAGCGGGAGGTTGGGACACCGGGGAGCTGTTTTTT
CASSYSGLAGGWDTGELFF
>.|TRBJ1-1|.|14|TRBV7-2
TGTGCCAGCAGCTTAGTTTGGAAGAACACTGAAGCTTTCTTT
CASSLVWKNTEAFF
>.|TRBJ1-3|.|14|TRBV7-2
TGTGCCAGCAGTCCCCAGGGTTCTGGAAACACCATATATTTT
CASSPQGSGNTIYF
>.|TRBJ1-5|.|16|TRBV7-2
TGTGCCAGCAGCTTAGAGGGCACAGTTAGCAATCAGCCCCAGCATTTT
CASSLEGTVSNQPQHF
>.|TRBJ2-4|.|14|TRBV19
TGTGCCAGTGTCACCCGGTGGACCAAAAACATTCAGTACTTC
CASVTRWTKNIQYF
>.|TRBJ1-2|once|14|TRBV6-1
TGTGCCAGCAGTGAAGCCCGAGCACAGGATGGCTACACCTTC
CASSEARAQDGYTF
>TRBD1|TRBJ1-1|.|14|TRBV5-1
TGCGCCAGCAGCCCAGGACAGGGGGACACTGAAGCTTTCTTT
CASSPGQGDTEAFF
>.|TRBJ2-3|.|15|TRBV2
TGTGCCAGCAGTGACAGGCTTACTGACACAGATACGCAGTATTTT
CASSDRLTDTDTQYF
>.|TRBJ1-3|.|18|TRBV11-2
TGTGCCAGCAGCTCCTCGAGTCCTGGGACGTACTCTGGAAACACCATATATTTT
CASSSSSPGTYSGNTIYF
>.|TRBJ2-2|.|14|TRBV7-7
TGTGCCAGCAGCTTCGACAGTAACACCGGGGAGCTGTTTTTT
CASSFDSNTGELFF
>.|TRBJ1-5|once|15|TRBV5-1
TGCGCCAGCTTCCAGGACGGGGATAGCAATCAGCCCCAGCATTTT
CASFQDGDSNQPQHF
>TRBD1|TRBJ2-7|few|16|TRBV7-9
TGTGCCAGCAGCTTAGCGAGGGGACAGGGGGCCCCCGAGCAGTACTTC
CASSLARGQGAPEQYF
>.|TRBJ1-5|.|14|TRBV5-1
TGCGCCAGCAGGGAAGGGGGAATTAATCAGCCCCAGCATTTT
CASREGGINQPQHF
>.|TRBJ2-2|.|15|TRBV5-1
TGCGCCAGCAGCTCGGGACACAGGAACACCGGGGAGCTGTTTTTT
CASSSGHRNTGELFF
>TRBD2|TRBJ2-3|.|15|TRBV19
TGTGCCAGTAGTATAAAAGGACTAGCGGCAGATACGCAGTATTTT
CASSIKGLAADTQYF
>TRBD1|TRBJ2-6|.|15|TRBV15
TGTGCCACTAAGACAGGGGGCTCTGGGGCCAACGTCCTGACTTTC
CATKTGGSGANVLTF
>TRBD1|TRBJ1-4|.|15|TRBV24-1
TGTGCCACCAGTGACGGGGGACAGGGAGGCGAAAAACTGTTTTTT
CATSDGGQGGEKLFF
>TRBD2|TRBJ2-7|.|16|TRBV6-2/TRBV6-3
TGTGCCAGCAGTATGGGGTGGACTAGCGGGAGTGGCGAGCAGTACTTC
CASSMGWTSGSGEQYF
>TRBD2|TRBJ2-1|.|16|TRBV6-2/TRBV6-3
TGTGCCAGCAGTTCTAACCAACTAGCGGGAGTCAATGAGCAGTTCTTC
CASSSNQLAGVNEQFF
>.|TRBJ1-3|.|14|TRBV6-5
TGTGCCAGCACCTCGGGGGTCTCTGGAAACACCATATATTTT
CASTSGVSGNTIYF
>.|TRBJ1-2|once|13|TRBV14
TGTGCCAGCAGCCAAGAGAATCTGGGCCGGCGGACCTTC
CASSQENLGRRTF
>.|TRBJ1-1|.|14|TRBV5-6
TGTGCCAGCAGCTTGTCGGGGGGAAACACTGAAGCTTTCTTT
CASSLSGGNTEAFF
>.|TRBJ1-3|.|13|TRBV27
TGTGCCAGCTCCCCCAGGGCTGGAAACACCATATATTTT
CASSPRAGNTIYF
>TRBD2|TRBJ2-3|.|15|TRBV4-3
TGCGCCAGCAGCCGTCTAGCGGGAAGCACAGATACGCAGTATTTT
CASSRLAGSTDTQYF
>.|TRBJ1-2|.|13|TRBV14
TGTGCCAGCAGCCAAGGGCAGCTCTATGGCTACACCTTC
CASSQGQLYGYTF
>.|TRBJ2-7|.|14|TRBV30
TGTGCCTGGAGTGAGACTTCCTACTCCTACGAGCAGTACTTC
CAWSETSYSYEQYF
>.|TRBJ1-5|.|12|TRBV11-2
TGTGCCAGCAGCTTGGGGGGCCAGCCCCAGCATTTT
CASSLGGQPQHF
>.|TRBJ2-2|.|14|TRBV5-5
TGTGCCAGCAGCCATATGAGAGATACCGGGGAGCTGTTTTTT
CASSHMRDTGELFF
>.|TRBJ1-1|.|15|TRBV5-4
TGTGCCAGCAGCTTTTTCCAGACAGGGAACACTGAAGCTTTCTTT
CASSFFQTGNTEAFF
>.|TRBJ1-2|.|16|TRBV27
TGTGCCAGCAGTTTAGCTGGGACACCAGGCCCCTATGGCTACACCTTC
CASSLAGTPGPYGYTF
>TRBD1|TRBJ1-2|.|15|TRBV19
TGTGCCAGTCTGGGGACAGGGAGAGCTAACTATGGCTACACCTTC
CASLGTGRANYGYTF
>TRBD2|TRBJ2-1|.|16|TRBV9
TGTGCCAGCAGCGTAGGTGGGGCGGGAGGGTTCAATGAGCAGTTCTTC
CASSVGGAGGFNEQFF
>.|TRBJ1-1|.|14|TRBV29-1
TGCAGCGTTGCCCTCCAGGGGATCAGAGCTGAAGCTTTCTTT
CSVALQGIRAEAFF
>.|TRBJ1-2|.|15|TRBV7-9
TGTGCCAGCAGCCTCCCCGGACGGGGGGACTATGGCTACACCTTC
CASSLPGRGDYGYTF
>TRBD2|TRBJ2-1|.|17|TRBV4-3
TGCGCCAGCAGCCGCACCGGGGCGGGAGGGATCTACAATGAGCAGTTCTTC
CASSRTGAGGIYNEQFF
>TRBD1|TRBJ1-5|few|15|TRBV3-1/TRBV3-2
TGTGCCAGCAGCCAAGGAGGGGACAGCGGTCAGCCCCAGCATTTT
CASSQGGDSGQPQHF
>TRBD2|TRBJ2-5|.|18|TRBV6-6
TGTGCCAGCAGCCGAGGACTAGCGGGAGGAGGTCGGGAAGAGACCCAGTACTTC
CASSRGLAGGGREETQYF
>TRBD1|TRBJ1-5|.|18|TRBV6-2/TRBV6-3
TGTGCCAGCAGTGCCCGGGACAGCCCCCTTAGGGGCAATCAGCCCCAGCATTTT
CASSARDSPLRGNQPQHF
>.|TRBJ2-7|.|14|TRBV2
TGTGCCAGCAGTGGGGCAGGAACACTACGAAAGCAGTACTTC
CASSGAGTLRKQYF
>.|TRBJ1-1|.|16|TRBV6-4
TGTGCCCGGGGGGAGAAAACTAAAAAAAGGAACACTGAAGCTTTCTTT
CARGEKTKKRNTEAFF
>TRBD1|TRBJ1-2|.|15|TRBV19
TGTGCCAGTAGTGCGGGACAGGCAAACTTCTATGGCTACACCTTC
CASSAGQANFYGYTF